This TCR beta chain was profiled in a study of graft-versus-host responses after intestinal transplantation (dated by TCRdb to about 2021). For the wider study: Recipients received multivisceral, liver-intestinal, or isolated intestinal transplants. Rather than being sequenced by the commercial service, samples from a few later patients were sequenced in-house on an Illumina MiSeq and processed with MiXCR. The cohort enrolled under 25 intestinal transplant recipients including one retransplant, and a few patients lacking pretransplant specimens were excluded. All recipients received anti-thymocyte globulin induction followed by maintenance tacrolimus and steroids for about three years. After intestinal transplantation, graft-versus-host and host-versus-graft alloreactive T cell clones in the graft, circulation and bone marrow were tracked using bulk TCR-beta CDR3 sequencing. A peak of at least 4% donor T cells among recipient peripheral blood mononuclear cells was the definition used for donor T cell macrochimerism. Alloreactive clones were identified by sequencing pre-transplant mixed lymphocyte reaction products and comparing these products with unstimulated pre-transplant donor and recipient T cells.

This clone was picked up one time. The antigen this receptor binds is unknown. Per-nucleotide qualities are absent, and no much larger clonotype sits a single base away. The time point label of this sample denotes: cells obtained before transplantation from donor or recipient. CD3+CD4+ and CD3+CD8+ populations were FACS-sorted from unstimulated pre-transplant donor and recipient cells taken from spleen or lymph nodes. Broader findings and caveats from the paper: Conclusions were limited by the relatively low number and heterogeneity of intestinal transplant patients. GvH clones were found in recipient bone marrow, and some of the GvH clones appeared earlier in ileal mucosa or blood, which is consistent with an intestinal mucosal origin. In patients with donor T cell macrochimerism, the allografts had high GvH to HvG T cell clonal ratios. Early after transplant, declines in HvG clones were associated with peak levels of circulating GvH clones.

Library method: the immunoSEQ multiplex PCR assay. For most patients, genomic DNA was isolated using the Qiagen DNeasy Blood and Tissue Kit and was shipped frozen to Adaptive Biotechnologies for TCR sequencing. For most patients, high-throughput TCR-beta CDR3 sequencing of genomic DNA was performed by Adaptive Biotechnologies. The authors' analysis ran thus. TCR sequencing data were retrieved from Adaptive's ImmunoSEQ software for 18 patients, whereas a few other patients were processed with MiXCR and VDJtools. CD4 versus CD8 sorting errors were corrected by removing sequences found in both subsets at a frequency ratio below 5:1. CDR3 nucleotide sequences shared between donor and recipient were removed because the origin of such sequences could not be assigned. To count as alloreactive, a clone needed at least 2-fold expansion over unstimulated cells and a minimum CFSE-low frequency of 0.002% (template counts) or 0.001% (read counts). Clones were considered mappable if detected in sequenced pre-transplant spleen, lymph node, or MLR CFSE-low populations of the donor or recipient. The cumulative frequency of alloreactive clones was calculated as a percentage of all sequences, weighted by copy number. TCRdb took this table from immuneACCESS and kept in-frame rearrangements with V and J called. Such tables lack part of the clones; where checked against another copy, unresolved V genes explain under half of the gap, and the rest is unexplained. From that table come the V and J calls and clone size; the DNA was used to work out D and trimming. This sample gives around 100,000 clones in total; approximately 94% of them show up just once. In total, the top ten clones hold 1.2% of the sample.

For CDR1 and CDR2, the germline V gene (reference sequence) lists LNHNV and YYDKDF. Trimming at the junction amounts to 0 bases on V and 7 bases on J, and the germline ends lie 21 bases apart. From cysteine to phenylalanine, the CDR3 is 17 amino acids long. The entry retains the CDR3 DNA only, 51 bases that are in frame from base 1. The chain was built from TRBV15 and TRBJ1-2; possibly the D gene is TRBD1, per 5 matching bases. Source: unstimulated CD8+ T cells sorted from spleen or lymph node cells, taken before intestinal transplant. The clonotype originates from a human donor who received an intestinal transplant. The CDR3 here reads CATSRDYNGATLSGYTF. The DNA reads TGTGCCACCAGCAGAGACTATAATGGGGCAACTCTGAGTGGCTACACCTTC.